These 8 T cell receptor beta chains share one sample of origin, sequenced in a study of blood T cell repertoires in COVID-19. Sequenced by immunoSEQ multiplex PCR; TCRdb stores in-frame clones only, minus some. The table lists hundreds of thousands of clones, nearly 90% of them singletons. The sample consisted of peripheral blood. These receptors originate from a man aged 18 to 30 with active or convalescent COVID-19.

This clone showed up just once. The chain combines TRBV7-9 with TRBJ1-1, with D possibly TRBD1 on 5 matching bases. From germline, CDR1 is SEHNR and CDR2 FQNEAQ (reference sequence). The V and J ends lost 5 bases and 2 bases respectively, with 9 bases between them. The CDR3 has 13 residues. In nucleotides, the CDR3 is TGTGCCAGCAGCACGCAGGGAAACACTGAAGCTTTCTTT. This gives the protein CASSTQGNTEAFF.

The J gene is TRBJ1-1, the V gene TRBV7-9, with 7 bases identical to TRBD1. Germline loops: CDR1 SEHNR, CDR2 FQNEAQ (reference sequence). This CDR3 comprises 14 residues. The ends lost 7 bases at V and 1 base at J; junction bases unmatched: 6. CDR3 sequence reads: CASTQTGRNTEAFF. In DNA form, the CDR3 reads TGTGCCAGCACCCAGACAGGGAGGAACACTGAAGCTTTCTTT.

This clone is a singleton in its sample. CDR3 in DNA: TGTGCCAGCAGTTACGCTGGACAGCACTACGAGCAGTACTTC. As protein: CASSYAGQHYEQYF. The V gene is TRBV6-2 or TRBV6-3, the J gene TRBJ2-7, with a weak D call TRBD1 (6 bases). The CDR3 contains 14 residues. Per germline, CDR1 MNHEY and CDR2 SVGEGT. The V end lost 2 bases, the J end lost 3 bases, and 11 bases lay between the germline ends.

J is TRBJ1-4 and V is TRBV4-3; D perhaps matches TRBD1 (6 bases). Germline lookup yields CDR1 LGHNA and CDR2 YSLEER. The CDR3 consists of 15 residues. The V gene lost 0 bases and the J gene lost 8 bases, with 13 bases spanning the gap. CDR3 sequence: CASSQDGGAREKLFF. The CDR3 DNA sequence: TGCGCCAGCAGCCAAGATGGGGGGGCTCGGGAAAAACTGTTTTTT.

The table lists this clone with a count of one. The chain carries TRBV6-6 and TRBJ1-1; TRBD1 might be the D (5 bases). Germline CDR1 is MNHNY and CDR2 is SVGAGI (reference sequence). The CDR3 is 15 residues long. With 0 bases removed from V and 1 base from J, the gap between germline ends came to 9 bases. The CDR3 DNA is TGTGCCAGCAGTTACTCTGGCAGGGCGAACACTGAAGCTTTCTTT. This gives the protein CASSYSGRANTEAFF.

The CDR3 is CASSSSGTGGQGYTF. CDR3 coding DNA: TGTGCCAGCAGCTCCTCCGGGACAGGGGGCCAGGGCTACACCTTC. The genes are TRBV9 and TRBJ1-2, with TRBD1 identical over 12 bases. V lost 4 bases to trimming and J lost 8 bases; unmatched junction nucleotides: 9. The CDR3 is 15 residues long. Germline V gene lookup returns CDR1 SGDLS and CDR2 YYNGEE.

The chain joins TRBV9 to TRBJ2-3; D possibly corresponds to TRBD1 (6 bases). The V gene lost 7 bases and the J gene lost 3 bases, with 9 bases spanning the gap. The CDR3 totals 12 residues. Germline CDR1 and CDR2: SGDLS and YYNGEE. The CDR3 sequence is CASATGTDTQYF. The CDR3 bases are TGTGCCAGCGCTACAGGGACAGATACGCAGTATTTT. The full variable domain, rest sourced from reference TRBV9 and TRBJ2-3, is DSGVTQTPKHLITATGQRVTLRCSPRSGDLSVYWYQQSLDQGLQFLIQYYNGEERAKGNILERFSAQQFPDLHSELNLSSLELGDSALYFCASATGTDTQYFGPGTRLTVL.

CDR3 protein: CASSPEGGINEQYF. The CDR3 DNA reads as TGTGCCAGCAGCCCCGAAGGCGGGATCAACGAGCAGTACTTC. This chain connects TRBV7-3 to TRBJ2-7, with a weak D call TRBD2 (6 bases). The CDR3 has 14 amino acids. V shed 5 bases and J shed 5 bases, with 16 bases lying between them. In germline, CDR1 is SGHTA, CDR2 FQGTGA.